This entry features one TCR beta chain sequence. The antigen this receptor binds is unknown. No qualities accompany the bases; no much larger clone lies one base away. The data belong to a study of cytomegalovirus exposure and HLA in healthy donors (TCRdb year 2017). Regarding the complete study: The 500 to 700 repertoires of the first cohort and the 110 or so validation repertoires were produced on the same platform, according to a later analysis. The aim of the study was to test whether cataloging public T cell receptors could identify signatures of past pathogen exposure. To predict cytomegalovirus infection status, the study combined high-throughput TCR immunosequencing, statistical association of individual TCRs with disease status, and machine learning. In addition to the first cohort of 666 subjects, a separate validation cohort of over 90 different subjects was used.

The donors belonged to the validation cohort of roughly 120 subjects, which was separate from the 666-subject first cohort. The CDR3 runs 16 amino acids, cysteine and phenylalanine included. This entry keeps only the CDR3 DNA: 48 bases, framed from base 1. CDR1 and CDR2 are read off the germline V gene as SGHTA and FQGTGA. Here V drops 5 bases and J drops 1 base, and the junction holds 11 bases not matched to any gene. To prepare the library, the immunoSEQ multiplex PCR assay was applied. Under the source paper's analysis protocol: To diagnose cytomegalovirus status from the catalog of TCR beta chain sequences, a statistical classification framework was built. Imported from immuneACCESS, the table was reduced by TCRdb to in-frame sequences with V and J called. These copies leave out some clones; in studies compared against another copy, an unresolved V gene accounts for under half, and the cause of the remainder is not known. The V and J calls and clone size were taken over from that table, and D and trimming were inferred from the DNA. In all, the sample holds about 78,000 clones, and about 96% of those were seen once. Of the sample, roughly 1.5% falls within the top ten clones.

The paper's findings and limits, for the study overall: A later analysis had no HLA typing for the validation cohort, so co-occurrence there was scored across all 130 or so repertoires. Subsequent analysis determined that TCRs grouped into clusters in the first cohort also showed a tendency toward co-occurrence across the 120 validation repertoires, and 94% of cluster scores exceeded 0. A few of the identified cytomegalovirus-associated TCR beta chains were confirmed in vitro to be specific for cytomegalovirus antigens. A total of roughly 160 TCR beta chains were listed by the study as associated with cytomegalovirus. Most TCR sequences were observed very rarely across donors, whereas some public TCRs were present in many individuals. The classifier was reported to diagnose cytomegalovirus status with high specificity and sensitivity in both the original and validation cohorts. The authors suggested that the approach could potentially be generalized to other disease states and immunological phenotypes.

Sequencing used PBMCs. The receptor comes from a man between 18 and 35 years old in good health and CMV-seropositive. The chain couples TRBV7-3 to TRBJ2-7; TRBD2 matches 7 bases in the middle. The DNA reads TGTGCCAGCAGCCTAGACGGGACTAATCCTTCCTACGAGCAGTACTTC. This is translated as CASSLDGTNPSYEQYF.